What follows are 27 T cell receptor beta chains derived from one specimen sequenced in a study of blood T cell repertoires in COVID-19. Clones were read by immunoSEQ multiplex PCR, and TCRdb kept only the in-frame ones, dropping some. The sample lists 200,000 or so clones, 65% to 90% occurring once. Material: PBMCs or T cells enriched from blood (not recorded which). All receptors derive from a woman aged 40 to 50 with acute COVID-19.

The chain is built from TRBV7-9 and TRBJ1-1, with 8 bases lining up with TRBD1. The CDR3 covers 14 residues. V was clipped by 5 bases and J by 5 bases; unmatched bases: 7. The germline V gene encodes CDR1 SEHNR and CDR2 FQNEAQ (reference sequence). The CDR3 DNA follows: TGTGCCAGCAGCATCAGGGGGCCGAGAACTGAAGCTTTCTTT. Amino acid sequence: CASSIRGPRTEAFF.

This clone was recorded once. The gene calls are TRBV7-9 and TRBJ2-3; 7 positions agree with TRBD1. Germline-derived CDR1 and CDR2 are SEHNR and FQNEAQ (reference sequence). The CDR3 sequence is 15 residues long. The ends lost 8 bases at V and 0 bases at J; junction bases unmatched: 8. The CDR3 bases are TGTGCCAGCCTCATGACAGGGAGAAGCACAGATACGCAGTATTTT. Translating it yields CASLMTGRSTDTQYF.

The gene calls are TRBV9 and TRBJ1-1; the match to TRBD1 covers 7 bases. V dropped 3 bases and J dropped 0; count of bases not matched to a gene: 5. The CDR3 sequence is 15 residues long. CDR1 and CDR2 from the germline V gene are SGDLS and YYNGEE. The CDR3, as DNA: TGTGCCAGCAGCGAGGGGGGACAGCTGAACACTGAAGCTTTCTTT. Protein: CASSEGGQLNTEAFF. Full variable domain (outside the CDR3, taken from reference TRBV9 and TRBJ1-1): DSGVTQTPKHLITATGQRVTLRCSPRSGDLSVYWYQQSLDQGLQFLIQYYNGEERAKGNILERFSAQQFPDLHSELNLSSLELGDSALYFCASSEGGQLNTEAFFGQGTRLTVV.

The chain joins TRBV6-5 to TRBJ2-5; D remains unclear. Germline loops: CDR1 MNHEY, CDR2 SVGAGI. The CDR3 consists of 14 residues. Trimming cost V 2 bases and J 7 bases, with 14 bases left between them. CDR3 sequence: CASSYSEQPGTQYF. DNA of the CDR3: TGTGCCAGCAGTTACAGTGAACAGCCCGGGACCCAGTACTTC.

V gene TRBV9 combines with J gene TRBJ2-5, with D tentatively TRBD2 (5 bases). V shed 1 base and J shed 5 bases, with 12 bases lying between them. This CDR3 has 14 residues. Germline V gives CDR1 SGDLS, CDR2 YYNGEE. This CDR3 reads CASSVNGQRETQYF. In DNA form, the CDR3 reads TGTGCCAGCAGCGTAAATGGGCAGCGGGAGACCCAGTACTTC.

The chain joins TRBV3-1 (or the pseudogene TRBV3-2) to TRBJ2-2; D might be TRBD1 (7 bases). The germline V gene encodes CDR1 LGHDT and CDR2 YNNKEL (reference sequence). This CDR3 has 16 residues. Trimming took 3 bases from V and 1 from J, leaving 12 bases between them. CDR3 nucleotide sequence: TGTGCCAGCAGCCACCGGAGGGACAGGAACACCGGGGAGCTGTTTTTT. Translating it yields CASSHRRDRNTGELFF.

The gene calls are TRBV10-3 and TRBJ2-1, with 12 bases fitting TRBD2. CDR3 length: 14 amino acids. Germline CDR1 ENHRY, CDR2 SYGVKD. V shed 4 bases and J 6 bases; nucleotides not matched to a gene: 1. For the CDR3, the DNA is TGTGCCATCAGTGGACTAGCGGGAGTCAATGAGCAGTTCTTC. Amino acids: CAISGLAGVNEQFF.

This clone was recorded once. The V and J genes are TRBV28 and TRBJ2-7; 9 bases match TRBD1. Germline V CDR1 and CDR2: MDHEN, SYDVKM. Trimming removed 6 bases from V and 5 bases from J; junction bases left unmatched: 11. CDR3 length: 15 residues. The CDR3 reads CASSRGGTGTNEQYF. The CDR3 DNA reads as TGTGCCAGCAGCCGAGGGGGGACAGGGACTAACGAGCAGTACTTC.

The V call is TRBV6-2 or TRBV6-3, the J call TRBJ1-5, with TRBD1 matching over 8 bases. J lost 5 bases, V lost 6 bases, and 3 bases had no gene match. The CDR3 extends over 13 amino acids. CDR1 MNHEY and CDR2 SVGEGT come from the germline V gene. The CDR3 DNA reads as TGTGCCAGCAGCAGGGGGCAGGATCAGCCCCAGCATTTT. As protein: CASSRGQDQPQHF.

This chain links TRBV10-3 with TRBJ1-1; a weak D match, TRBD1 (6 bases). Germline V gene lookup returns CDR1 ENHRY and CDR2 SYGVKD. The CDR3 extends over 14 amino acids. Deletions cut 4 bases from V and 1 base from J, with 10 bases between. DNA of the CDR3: TGTGCCATCAGTGCAGGGGAGTCGAACACTGAAGCTTTCTTT. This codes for CAISAGESNTEAFF.

DNA for the CDR3: TGTGCCAGCATCGGGACAGGGCTACCACGTACTGAAGCTTTCTTT. Its translation is CASIGTGLPRTEAFF. The chain has TRBV6-5 and TRBJ1-1; 9 bases map to TRBD1. Germline V gives CDR1 MNHEY, CDR2 SVGAGI. J was trimmed by 5 bases and V by 7 bases; bases with no gene match: 11. The length of the CDR3 is 15 residues.

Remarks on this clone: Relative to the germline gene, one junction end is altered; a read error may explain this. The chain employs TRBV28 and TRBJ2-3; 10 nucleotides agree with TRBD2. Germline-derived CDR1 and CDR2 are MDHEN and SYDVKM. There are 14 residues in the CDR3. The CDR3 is CASTLAGGTDTQYF. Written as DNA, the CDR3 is TGTGCCAGCACTTTAGCGGGAGGAACAGATACGCAGTATTTT.

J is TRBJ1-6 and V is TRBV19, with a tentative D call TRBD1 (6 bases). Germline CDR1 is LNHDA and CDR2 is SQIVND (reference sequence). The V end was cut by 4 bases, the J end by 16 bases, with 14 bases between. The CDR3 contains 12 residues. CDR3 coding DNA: TGTGCCAGTAGTAAAAACGACAGGCCTCTCCACTTT. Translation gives CASSKNDRPLHF.

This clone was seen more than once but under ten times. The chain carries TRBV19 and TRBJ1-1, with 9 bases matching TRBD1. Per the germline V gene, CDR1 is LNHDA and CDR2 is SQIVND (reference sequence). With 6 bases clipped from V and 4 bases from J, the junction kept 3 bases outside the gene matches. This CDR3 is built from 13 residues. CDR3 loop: CASSTGGFTEAFF. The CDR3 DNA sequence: TGTGCCAGTAGCACAGGGGGCTTCACTGAAGCTTTCTTT.

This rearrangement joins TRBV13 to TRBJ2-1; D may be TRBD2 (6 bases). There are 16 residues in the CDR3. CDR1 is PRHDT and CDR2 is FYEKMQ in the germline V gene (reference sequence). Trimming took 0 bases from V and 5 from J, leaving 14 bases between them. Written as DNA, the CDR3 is TGTGCCAGCAGCTTAGGCACGGGAGTCTGGAACAATGAGCAGTTCTTC. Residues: CASSLGTGVWNNEQFF.

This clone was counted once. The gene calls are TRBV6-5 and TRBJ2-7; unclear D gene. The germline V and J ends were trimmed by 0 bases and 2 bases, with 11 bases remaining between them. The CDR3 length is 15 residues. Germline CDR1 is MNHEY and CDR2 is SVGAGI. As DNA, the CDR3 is TGTGCCAGCAGTTACTCGGCCGTACCCGCCTACGAGCAGTACTTC. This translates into CASSYSAVPAYEQYF.

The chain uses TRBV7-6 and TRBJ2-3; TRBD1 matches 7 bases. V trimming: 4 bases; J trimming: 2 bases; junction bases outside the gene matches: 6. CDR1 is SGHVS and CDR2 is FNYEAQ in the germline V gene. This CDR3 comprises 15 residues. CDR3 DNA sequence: TGTGCCAGCAGCTCACAGGGGATATCCACAGATACGCAGTATTTT. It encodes CASSSQGISTDTQYF.

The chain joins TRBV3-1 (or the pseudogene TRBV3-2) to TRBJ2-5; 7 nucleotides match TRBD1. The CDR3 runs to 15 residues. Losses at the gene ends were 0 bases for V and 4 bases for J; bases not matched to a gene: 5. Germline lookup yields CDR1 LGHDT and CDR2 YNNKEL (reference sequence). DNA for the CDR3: TGTGCCAGCAGCCAAGATTCCAGGGGGAGAGAGACCCAGTACTTC. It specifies CASSQDSRGRETQYF.

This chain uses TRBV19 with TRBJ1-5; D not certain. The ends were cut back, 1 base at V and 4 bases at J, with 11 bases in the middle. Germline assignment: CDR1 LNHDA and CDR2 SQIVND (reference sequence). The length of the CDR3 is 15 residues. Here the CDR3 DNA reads TGTGCCAGTAGTATAGCGGGGATTGGGAATCAGCCCCAGCATTTT. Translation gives CASSIAGIGNQPQHF.

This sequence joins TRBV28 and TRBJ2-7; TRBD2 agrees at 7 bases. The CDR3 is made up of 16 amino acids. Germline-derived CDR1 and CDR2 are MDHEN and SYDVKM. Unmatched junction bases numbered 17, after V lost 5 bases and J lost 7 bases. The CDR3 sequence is CASSPISGAGAKEQYF. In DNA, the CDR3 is TGTGCCAGCAGTCCCATTTCCGGCGCGGGAGCAAAGGAGCAGTACTTC.

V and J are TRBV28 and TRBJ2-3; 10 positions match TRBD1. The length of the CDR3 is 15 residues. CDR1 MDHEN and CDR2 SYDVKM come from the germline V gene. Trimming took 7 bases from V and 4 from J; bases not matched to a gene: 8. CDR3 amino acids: CASTRQGARADTQYF. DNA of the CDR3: TGTGCCAGCACAAGACAGGGGGCTAGGGCAGATACGCAGTATTTT.

The CDR3 spells CASSSGWTGELGNEQFF. CDR3 coding DNA: TGCGCCAGCAGCTCCGGATGGACAGGGGAATTGGGCAATGAGCAGTTCTTC. This chain connects TRBV5-1 to TRBJ2-1; 9 bases match TRBD1. This CDR3 contains 17 residues. The germline V gene encodes CDR1 SGHRS and CDR2 YFSETQ. V dropped 3 bases and J dropped 6; count of bases not matched to a gene: 13.

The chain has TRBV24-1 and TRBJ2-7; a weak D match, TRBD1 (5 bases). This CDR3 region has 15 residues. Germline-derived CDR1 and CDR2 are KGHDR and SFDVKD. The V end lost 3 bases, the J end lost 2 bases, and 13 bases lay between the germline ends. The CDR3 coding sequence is TGTGCCACCAGTGATCCAGGGATGGTCCCCTACGAGCAGTACTTC. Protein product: CATSDPGMVPYEQYF.

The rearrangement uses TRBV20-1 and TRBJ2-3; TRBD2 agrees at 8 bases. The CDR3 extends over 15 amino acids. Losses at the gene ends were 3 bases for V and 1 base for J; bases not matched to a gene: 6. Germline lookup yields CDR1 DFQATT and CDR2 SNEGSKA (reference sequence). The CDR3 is CSASRAGVGTDTQYF. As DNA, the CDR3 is TGCAGTGCTAGTCGAGCGGGAGTTGGCACAGATACGCAGTATTTT.

The CDR3 nucleotides are TGTGCCAGCAGCTCGCGGGTTGGGAGCACAGATACGCAGTATTTT. This gives the protein CASSSRVGSTDTQYF. The chain couples TRBV11-2 to TRBJ2-3, with D maybe TRBD2 (5 bases). CDR1 SGHAT and CDR2 FQNNGV come from the germline V gene. CDR3 length: 15 residues. Between the trimmed V and J ends, which lost 4 bases and 0 bases, there was a span of 11 bases.

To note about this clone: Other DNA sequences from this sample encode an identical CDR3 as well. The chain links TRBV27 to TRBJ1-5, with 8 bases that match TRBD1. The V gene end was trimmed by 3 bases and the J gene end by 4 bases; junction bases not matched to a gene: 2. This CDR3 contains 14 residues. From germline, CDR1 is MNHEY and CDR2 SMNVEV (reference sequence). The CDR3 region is CASSFGQGNQPQHF. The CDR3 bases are TGTGCCAGCAGTTTTGGACAGGGAAATCAGCCCCAGCATTTT.

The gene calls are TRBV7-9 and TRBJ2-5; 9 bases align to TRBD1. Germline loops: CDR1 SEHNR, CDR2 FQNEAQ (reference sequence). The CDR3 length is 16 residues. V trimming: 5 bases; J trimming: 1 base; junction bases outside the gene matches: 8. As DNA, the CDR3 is TGTGCCAGCAGCCGGTCCGGGACAGGGTTCCAAGAGACCCAGTACTTC. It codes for CASSRSGTGFQETQYF.